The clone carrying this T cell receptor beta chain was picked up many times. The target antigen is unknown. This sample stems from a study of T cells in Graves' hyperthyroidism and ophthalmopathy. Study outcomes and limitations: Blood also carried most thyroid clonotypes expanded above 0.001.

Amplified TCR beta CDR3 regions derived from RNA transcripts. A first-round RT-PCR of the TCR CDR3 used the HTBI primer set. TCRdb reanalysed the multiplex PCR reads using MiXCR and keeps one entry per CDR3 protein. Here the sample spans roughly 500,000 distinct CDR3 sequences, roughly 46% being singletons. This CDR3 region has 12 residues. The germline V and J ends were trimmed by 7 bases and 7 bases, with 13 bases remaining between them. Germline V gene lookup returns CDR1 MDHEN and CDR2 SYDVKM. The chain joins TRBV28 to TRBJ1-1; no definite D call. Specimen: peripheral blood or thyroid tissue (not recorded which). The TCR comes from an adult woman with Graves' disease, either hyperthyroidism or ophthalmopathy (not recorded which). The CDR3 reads CASISALNEAFF. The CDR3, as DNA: TGTGCCAGCATTAGCGCACTCAATGAAGCTTTCTTT.